This TCR beta chain stems from a study of beta chain features in type 1 diabetes. Germline CDR1 is GTSNPN and CDR2 is SVGIG (reference sequence). The CDR3 length is 12 residues. The V and J ends lost 0 bases and 6 bases respectively, with 7 bases between them. The authors sorted CD4+ naive, central memory, regulatory and stem cell-like memory cells via CD45RO/CCR7/CD25/CD127/CD95/CD27. Expressed TCRB transcripts were sequenced, since all the RNA that had been isolated was reverse transcribed. Assay: immunoSEQ multiplex PCR; the TCRdb copy retains only in-frame clones and omits some. This table has 450,000 to 550,000 clones, 30% appearing once. This clone has just a few counts.

The rearrangement links TRBV30 to TRBJ2-3; D not certain. This receptor was obtained from a man aged 18 to 29 in good health. Sequenced sample: naive CD4+ T cells from blood. The CDR3 nucleotides read TGTGCCTGGAGTGTAATCCTCGATACGCAGTATTTT. Translated: CAWSVILDTQYF. The complete variable domain, with remaining parts taken from reference TRBV30 and TRBJ2-3, reads SQTIHQWPATLVQPVGSPLSLECTVEGTSNPNLYWYRQAAGRGLQLLFYSVGIGQISSEVPQNLSASRPQDRQFILSSKKLLLSDSGFYLCAWSVILDTQYFGPGTRLTVL.